One and the same sample provided the 14 T cell receptor beta chains below, sequenced in a study of a mutant IDH1 vaccine in newly diagnosed glioma. Profiling relied on immunoSEQ multiplex PCR, and the TCRdb table lists in-frame clones only, not all of them. The data hold about 82,000 clones, with almost 85% observed a single time. What these receptors recognize is not known. Time point noted: week 23, last vaccination. With topical imiquimod, each dose of the vaccine consisted of 300 ug of mutant IDH1 20-mer peptide. The sequencing here drew on PBMCs, taken from a glioma patient whose treatment included an IDH1 peptide vaccine. Source of these receptors: a man younger than 40 with glioma. Some clones in this sample may be carry-over from other donors' samples.

This chain joins TRBV27 and TRBJ2-3, with a possible D match to TRBD1 (5 bases). The CDR3 spans 17 residues. V gave up 2 bases and J gave up 1 base, with 16 bases separating them. Germline V lookup: CDR1 MNHEY, CDR2 SMNVEV (reference sequence). CDR3 sequence reads: CASSLIRTTIRTDTQYF. The CDR3 DNA sequence: TGTGCCAGCAGTTTAATCCGGACAACGATCCGCACAGATACGCAGTATTTT.

The chain employs TRBV11-1 and TRBJ2-3; the match to TRBD2 covers 7 bases. The CDR3 is made up of 14 amino acids. In germline, CDR1 is SGHAT, CDR2 FQDESV (reference sequence). After removal of 3 bases from V and 5 bases from J, the junction contained 5 bases not matched to a gene. The CDR3 DNA sequence: TGTGCCAGCAGCTTGTTGCTAGCGGAAGATACGCAGTATTTT. Its translation is CASSLLLAEDTQYF.

The chain is built from TRBV5-1 and TRBJ1-4; 9 bases match TRBD1. V gave up 1 base and J gave up 8 bases; unmatched junction bases: 6. Germline-derived CDR1 and CDR2 are SGHRS and YFSETQ. This CDR3 comprises 15 residues. CDR3 in amino acids: CASSLNRGPREKLFF. CDR3 in DNA: TGCGCCAGCAGCTTGAACAGGGGGCCAAGGGAAAAACTGTTTTTT.

This chain uses TRBV5-8 with TRBJ1-1, with D unclear. The germline CDR1 and CDR2 sequences are SGHTS and YDEGEE. V shed 3 bases and J shed 2 bases, with 8 bases lying between them. The CDR3 is made up of 13 amino acids. The CDR3 here is CASSSAYNTEAFF. For the CDR3, the DNA is TGTGCCAGCAGCTCTGCCTATAACACTGAAGCTTTCTTT. Based on the CDR3 plus reference TRBV5-8 and TRBJ1-1, the full variable domain is EAGVTQSPTHLIKTRGQQATLRCSPISGHTSVYWYQQALGLGLQFLLWYDEGEERNRGNFPPRFSGRQFPNYSSELNVNALELEDSALYLCASSSAYNTEAFFGQGTRLTVV.

The chain recombines TRBV11-3 with TRBJ1-1; no clear D gene. Germline lookup yields CDR1 SGHNT and CDR2 YENEEA. With 5 bases removed from V and 2 bases from J, the gap between germline ends came to 9 bases. CDR3 size: 13 residues. CDR3 sequence (DNA): TGTGCCAGCAGCCGGGAGGGAAACACTGAAGCTTTCTTT. As protein: CASSREGNTEAFF.

V usage is TRBV12-5 and J usage is TRBJ2-7; 8 bases match TRBD1. Per the germline V gene, CDR1 is LGHNT and CDR2 is FRNRAP. Trimming took 6 bases from V and 1 from J; bases not matched to a gene: 2. This CDR3 region has 13 residues. In DNA, the CDR3 is TGTGCTAGTGGCAGACAGGGGTCCTACGAGCAGTACTTC. Protein sequence: CASGRQGSYEQYF.

This clone has a single count. The V and J genes are TRBV6-1 and TRBJ1-4, with no clear D. The germline CDR1 and CDR2 sequences are MNHNS and SASEGT. This CDR3 spans 14 amino acids. V lost 3 bases and J 0 bases, leaving 5 bases between the germline ends. The CDR3 reads CASSDKATNEKLFF. Here the CDR3 DNA reads TGTGCCAGCAGTGATAAAGCAACTAATGAAAAACTGTTTTTT.

This chain links TRBV5-6 with TRBJ1-1, with D unclear. V dropped 4 bases and J dropped 5 bases, with 15 bases sitting between them. This CDR3 comprises 14 residues. CDR1 SGHDT and CDR2 YYEEEE come from the germline V gene. CDR3 region: CASSLALHGTEAFF. The CDR3 DNA follows: TGTGCCAGCAGCCTCGCCCTGCACGGGACTGAAGCTTTCTTT.

V and J are TRBV25-1 and TRBJ2-7; D unresolved. The V and J ends lost 4 bases and 7 bases respectively, with 5 bases between them. The CDR3 spans 10 residues. Germline V CDR1 and CDR2: MGHDK, SYGVNS. CDR3 sequence: CASSAQEQYF. DNA for the CDR3: TGTGCCAGCAGTGCACAGGAGCAGTACTTC.

This chain uses TRBV5-4 with TRBJ2-1; 12 bases are a match to TRBD2. The CDR3 consists of 16 residues. Germline CDR1 SGHNT, CDR2 YYREEE (reference sequence). After removal of 4 bases from V and 7 bases from J, the junction contained 9 bases not matched to a gene. Written as DNA, the CDR3 is TGTGCCAGCAGCCCCCCGACTAGCGGGGGATGGAATGAGCAGTTCTTC. Amino acid sequence: CASSPPTSGGWNEQFF.

This chain uses TRBV18 with TRBJ2-7; D not certain. The germline V gene encodes CDR1 KGHSH and CDR2 LQKENI. CDR3 length: 15 amino acids. Trimming removed 5 bases from V and 7 bases from J, with 21 bases in between. The CDR3 nucleotides read TGTGCCAGCTCATCCCCCAGGTTGGGGTTATGGGAGCAGTACTTC. Translation gives CASSSPRLGLWEQYF.

The rearrangement joins TRBV5-1 to TRBJ2-1; no reliable D call. V was cut by 1 base and J by 1 base, with 9 bases left in between. In germline, CDR1 is SGHRS, CDR2 YFSETQ. This CDR3 spans 15 amino acids. The CDR3 sequence is CASSLWRSSYNEQFF. CDR3 nucleotide sequence: TGCGCCAGCAGCTTGTGGCGGTCTTCCTACAATGAGCAGTTCTTC.

This chain uses TRBV28 with TRBJ1-1; 8 nucleotides line up with TRBD1. The CDR3 loop spans 16 amino acids. The V gene's germline CDR1 is MDHEN and CDR2 SYDVKM. With 4 bases clipped from V and 0 bases from J, the junction kept 7 bases outside the gene matches. The CDR3 loop is CASSWGRQGLNTEAFF. CDR3 coding DNA: TGTGCCAGCAGTTGGGGACGACAGGGGCTGAACACTGAAGCTTTCTTT. The full variable domain, its missing parts supplied by reference TRBV28 and TRBJ1-1, is DVKVTQSSRYLVKRTGEKVFLECVQDMDHENMFWYRQDPGLGLRLIYFSYDVKMKEKGDIPEGYSVSREKKERFSLILESASTNQTSMYLCASSWGRQGLNTEAFFGQGTRLTVV.

This clone was detected many times. The rearrangement links TRBV7-9 to TRBJ2-3; 12 bases align to TRBD2. CDR1 SEHNR and CDR2 FQNEAQ come from the germline V gene (reference sequence). CDR3 length: 15 amino acids. Losses at the gene ends were 7 bases for V and 4 bases for J; bases not matched to a gene: 6. The CDR3 DNA follows: TGTGCCAGCAACCCCGGACTAGCGGGATCAGATACGCAGTATTTT. Its translation: CASNPGLAGSDTQYF.